The subject of this entry is one T cell receptor (beta chain). V was pared by 0 bases and J by 2 bases, with 3 bases between. Germline assignment: CDR1 MRHNA and CDR2 SNTAGT. The CDR3 covers 13 residues. The sample comes from a study of CD8+CD57+ T cells in acquired aplastic anemia. About the study: Isolated CD4+ and CD8+ cells, once sorted, yielded DNA averaging roughly 3.2 ug.

Template material for TCR beta VDJ and CDR3 profiling consisted of genomic DNA. TCRdb ran MiXCR on the reads and lists one entry per CDR3 protein. The data hold some 140,000 distinct CDR3 sequences, with 41% observed a single time. The specimen sequenced was sorted CD4+, CD8+, or CD8+CD57+ T cells (not recorded which) from PBMCs. This receptor was obtained from a human donor in good health, serving as a control. This chain links TRBV6-4 with TRBJ2-3, with D unclear. Here the CDR3 reads CASSDSVTDTQYF. The CDR3, as DNA: TGTGCCAGCAGTGACTCCGTCACAGATACGCAGTATTTT.